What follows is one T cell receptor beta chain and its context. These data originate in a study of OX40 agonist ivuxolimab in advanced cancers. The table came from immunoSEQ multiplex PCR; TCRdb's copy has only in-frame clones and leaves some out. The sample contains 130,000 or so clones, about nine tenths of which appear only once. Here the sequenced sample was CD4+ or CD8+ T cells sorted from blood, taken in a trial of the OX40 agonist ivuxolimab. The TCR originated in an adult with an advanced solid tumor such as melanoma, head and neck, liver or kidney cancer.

CDR3 sequence: CASSGGPDTEAFF. The CDR3 nucleotides read TGTGCCAGTAGCGGGGGACCGGACACTGAAGCTTTCTTT. This sequence joins TRBV6-5 and TRBJ1-1; weak D call: TRBD1 (5 bases). The germline V and J ends were trimmed by 9 bases and 3 bases, with 14 bases remaining between them. Germline CDR1 is MNHEY and CDR2 is SVGAGI. The CDR3 sequence is 13 residues long.